This T cell receptor beta chain comes out of a study of response to subunit inactivated influenza vaccine. Study observations and caveats: Each seasonal influenza vaccination, the authors suggested, recruits few new T cells.

TCRdb re-analysed the RT-PCR reads in MiXCR, keeping a single row per CDR3 protein. The repertoire has 450,000 to 550,000 distinct CDR3 sequences, approximately 24% of them found once; the top ten carry 1.9%. This clonotype was counted only a few times. Its antigen remains unidentified. V dropped 6 bases and J dropped 5 bases, with 14 bases sitting between them. The CDR3 totals 14 residues. CDR1 and CDR2 (germline): SGHTA, FQGNSA. The chain has TRBV7-2 and TRBJ2-1; possibly TRBD1 for D (6 bases). This specimen was CD4+ T cells sorted from PBMCs, taken 5 days after vaccination. The clonotype was recovered from a man between 45 and 60 years old who received an inactivated influenza vaccine. CDR3 protein: CASRKLGQNNEQFF. The DNA of the CDR3 is TGTGCCAGCAGGAAACTGGGACAAAACAATGAGCAGTTCTTC.